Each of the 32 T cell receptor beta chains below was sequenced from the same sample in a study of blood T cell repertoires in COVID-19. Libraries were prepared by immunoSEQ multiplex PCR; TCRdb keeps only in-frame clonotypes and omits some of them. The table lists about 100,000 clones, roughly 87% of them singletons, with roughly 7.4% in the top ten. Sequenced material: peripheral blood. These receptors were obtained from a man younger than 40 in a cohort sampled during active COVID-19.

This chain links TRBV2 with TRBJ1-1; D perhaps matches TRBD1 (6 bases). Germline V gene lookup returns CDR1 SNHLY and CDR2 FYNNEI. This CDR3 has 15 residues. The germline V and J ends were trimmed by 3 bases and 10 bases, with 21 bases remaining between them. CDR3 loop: CASSDKQGLRGSAFF. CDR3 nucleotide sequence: TGTGCCAGCAGTGATAAGCAGGGGCTACGAGGTTCAGCTTTCTTT.

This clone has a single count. CDR3 residues: CATRIRQGDSYEQYF. CDR3 nucleotide sequence: TGTGCCACCCGGATTCGACAGGGTGACTCCTACGAGCAGTACTTC. The chain is built from TRBV10-3 and TRBJ2-7; TRBD1 aligns across 7 bases. J lost 0 bases, V lost 10 bases, and 12 bases had no gene match. Per germline, CDR1 ENHRY and CDR2 SYGVKD. The CDR3 covers 15 residues.

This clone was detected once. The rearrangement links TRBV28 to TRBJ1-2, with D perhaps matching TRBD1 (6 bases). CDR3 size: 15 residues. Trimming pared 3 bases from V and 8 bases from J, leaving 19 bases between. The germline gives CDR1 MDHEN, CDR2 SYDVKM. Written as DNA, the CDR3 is TGTGCCAGCAGTTTGGGTCCTCAGGGGAAAGGAGGCTACACCTTC. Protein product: CASSLGPQGKGGYTF.

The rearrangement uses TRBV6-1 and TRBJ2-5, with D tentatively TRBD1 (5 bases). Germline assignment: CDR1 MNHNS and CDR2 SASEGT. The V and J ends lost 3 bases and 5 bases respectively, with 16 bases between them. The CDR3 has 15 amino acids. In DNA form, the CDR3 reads TGTGCCAGCAGTGATATGGTGGTGTCAGGGGAGACCCAGTACTTC. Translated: CASSDMVVSGETQYF.

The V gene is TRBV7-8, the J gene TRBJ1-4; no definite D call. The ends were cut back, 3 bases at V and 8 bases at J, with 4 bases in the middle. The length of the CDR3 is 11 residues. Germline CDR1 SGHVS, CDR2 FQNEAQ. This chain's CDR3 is CASSFEEKLFF. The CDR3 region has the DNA TGTGCCAGCAGCTTCGAGGAAAAACTGTTTTTT.

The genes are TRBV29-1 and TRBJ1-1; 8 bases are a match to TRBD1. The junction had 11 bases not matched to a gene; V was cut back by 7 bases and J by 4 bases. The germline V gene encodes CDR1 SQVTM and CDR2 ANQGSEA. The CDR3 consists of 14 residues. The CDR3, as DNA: TGCAGCGGCGGACAGGGAAATATGGGCACTGAAGCTTTCTTT. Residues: CSGGQGNMGTEAFF. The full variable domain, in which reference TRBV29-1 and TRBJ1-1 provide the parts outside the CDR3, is SAVISQKPSRDICQRGTSLTIQCQVDSQVTMMFWYRQQPGQSLTLIATANQGSEATYESGFVIDKFPISRPNLTFSTLTVSNMSPEDSSIYLCSGGQGNMGTEAFFGQGTRLTVV.

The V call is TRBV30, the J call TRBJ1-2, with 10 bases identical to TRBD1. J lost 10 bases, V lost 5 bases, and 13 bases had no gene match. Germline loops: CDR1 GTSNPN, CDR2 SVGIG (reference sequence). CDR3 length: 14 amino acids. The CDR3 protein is CAWLTRDRGVYYTF. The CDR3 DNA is TGTGCCTGGCTTACCAGGGACAGGGGAGTTTACTACACCTTC.

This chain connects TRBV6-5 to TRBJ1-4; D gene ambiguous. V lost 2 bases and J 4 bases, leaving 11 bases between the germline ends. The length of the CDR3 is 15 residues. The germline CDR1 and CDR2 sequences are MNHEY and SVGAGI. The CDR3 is CASSYARSHNEKLFF. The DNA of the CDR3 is TGTGCCAGCAGTTACGCTCGGAGTCATAATGAAAAACTGTTTTTT.

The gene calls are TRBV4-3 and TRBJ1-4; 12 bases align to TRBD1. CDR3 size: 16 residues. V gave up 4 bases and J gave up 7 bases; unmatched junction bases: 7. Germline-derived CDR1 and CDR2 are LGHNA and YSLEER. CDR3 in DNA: TGCGCCAGCAGCCCGGGACAGGGGGCGCGGGGTGAAAAACTGTTTTTT. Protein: CASSPGQGARGEKLFF.

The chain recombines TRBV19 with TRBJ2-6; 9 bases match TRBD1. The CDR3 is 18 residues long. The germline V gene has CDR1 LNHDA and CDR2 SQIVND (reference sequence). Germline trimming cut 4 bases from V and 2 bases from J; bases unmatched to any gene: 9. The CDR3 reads CASSTRDRVIAGANVLTF. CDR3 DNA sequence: TGTGCCAGTAGTACCCGGGACAGGGTTATCGCTGGGGCCAACGTCCTGACTTTC.

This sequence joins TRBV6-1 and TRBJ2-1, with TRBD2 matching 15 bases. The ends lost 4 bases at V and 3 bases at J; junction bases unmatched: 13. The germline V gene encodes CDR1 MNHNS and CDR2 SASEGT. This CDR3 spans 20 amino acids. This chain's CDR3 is CASSAGWGRTSGGVYNEQFF. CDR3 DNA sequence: TGTGCCAGCAGTGCCGGCTGGGGTCGGACTAGCGGGGGGGTCTACAATGAGCAGTTCTTC.

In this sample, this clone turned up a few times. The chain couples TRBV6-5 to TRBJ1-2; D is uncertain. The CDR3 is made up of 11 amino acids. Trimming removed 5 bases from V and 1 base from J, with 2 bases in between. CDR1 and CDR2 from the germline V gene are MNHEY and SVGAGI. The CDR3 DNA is TGTGCCAGCAGTCTTAACTATGGCTACACCTTC. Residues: CASSLNYGYTF.

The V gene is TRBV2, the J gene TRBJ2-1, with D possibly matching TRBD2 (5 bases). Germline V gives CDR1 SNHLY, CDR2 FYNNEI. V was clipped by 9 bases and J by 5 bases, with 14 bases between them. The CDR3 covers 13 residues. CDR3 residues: CASGLDPNNEQFF. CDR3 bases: TGTGCCAGTGGACTGGATCCAAACAATGAGCAGTTCTTC.

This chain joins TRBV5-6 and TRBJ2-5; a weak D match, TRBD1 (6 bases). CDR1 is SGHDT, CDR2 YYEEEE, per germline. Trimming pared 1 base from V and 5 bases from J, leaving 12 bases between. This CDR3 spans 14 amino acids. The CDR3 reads CASSLLGAGETQYF. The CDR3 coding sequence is TGTGCCAGCAGCTTGTTGGGGGCTGGGGAGACCCAGTACTTC. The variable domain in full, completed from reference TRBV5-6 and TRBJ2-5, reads DAGVTQSPTHLIKTRGQQVTLRCSPKSGHDTVSWYQQALGQGPQFIFQYYEEEERQRGNFPDRFSGHQFPNYSSELNVNALLLGDSALYLCASSLLGAGETQYFGPGTRLLVL.

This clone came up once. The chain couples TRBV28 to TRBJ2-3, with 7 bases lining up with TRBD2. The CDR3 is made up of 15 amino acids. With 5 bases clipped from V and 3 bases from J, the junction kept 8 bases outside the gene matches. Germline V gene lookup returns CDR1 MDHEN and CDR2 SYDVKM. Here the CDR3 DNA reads TGTGCCAGCAGTAGCGGGATGGGTTGGACAGATACGCAGTATTTT. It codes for CASSSGMGWTDTQYF.

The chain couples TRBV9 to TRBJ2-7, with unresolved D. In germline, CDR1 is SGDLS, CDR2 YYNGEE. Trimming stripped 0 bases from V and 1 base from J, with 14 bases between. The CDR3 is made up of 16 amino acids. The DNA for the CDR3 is TGTGCCAGCAGCGTAGCCCCAGGCAGTAAATCCTACGAGCAGTACTTC. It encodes CASSVAPGSKSYEQYF. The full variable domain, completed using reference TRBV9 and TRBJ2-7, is DSGVTQTPKHLITATGQRVTLRCSPRSGDLSVYWYQQSLDQGLQFLIQYYNGEERAKGNILERFSAQQFPDLHSELNLSSLELGDSALYFCASSVAPGSKSYEQYFGPGTRLTVT.

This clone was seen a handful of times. DNA for the CDR3: TGTGCCAGCAGTTACCGGGACACCTATGGCTACACCTTC. The encoded protein is CASSYRDTYGYTF. This chain joins TRBV6-5 and TRBJ1-2; a weak D match, TRBD1 (6 bases). The ends were cut back, 2 bases at V and 4 bases at J, with 8 bases in the middle. The CDR3 sequence is 13 residues long. Germline CDR1 MNHEY, CDR2 SVGAGI.

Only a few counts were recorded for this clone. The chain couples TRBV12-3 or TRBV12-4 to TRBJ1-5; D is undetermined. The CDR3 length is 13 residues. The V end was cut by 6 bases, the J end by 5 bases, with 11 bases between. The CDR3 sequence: CASSQTRYQPQHF. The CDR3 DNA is TGTGCCAGCAGCCAAACTCGTTATCAGCCCCAGCATTTT.

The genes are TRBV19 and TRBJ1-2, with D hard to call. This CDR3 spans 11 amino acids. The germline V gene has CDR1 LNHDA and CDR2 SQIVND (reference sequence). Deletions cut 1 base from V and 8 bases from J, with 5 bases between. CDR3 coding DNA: TGTGCCAGTAGTATAGGTGGCGGCTACACCTTC. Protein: CASSIGGGYTF.

The CDR3 DNA follows: TGTGCCAGCAGCTTAGCGGGGACTGGTGAGACCCAGTACTTC. Translating it yields CASSLAGTGETQYF. The V gene is TRBV7-2, the J gene TRBJ2-5, with D tentatively TRBD2 (6 bases). The CDR3 is 14 amino acids. The ends were cut back, 0 bases at V and 5 bases at J, with 10 bases in the middle. Germline V CDR1 and CDR2: SGHTA, FQGNSA.

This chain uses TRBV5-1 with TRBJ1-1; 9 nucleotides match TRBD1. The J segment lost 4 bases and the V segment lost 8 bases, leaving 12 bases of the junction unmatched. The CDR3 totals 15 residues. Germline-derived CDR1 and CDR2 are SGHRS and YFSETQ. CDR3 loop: CASTWEGTGPTEAFF. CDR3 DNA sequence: TGCGCCAGTACCTGGGAGGGGACAGGGCCCACTGAAGCTTTCTTT.

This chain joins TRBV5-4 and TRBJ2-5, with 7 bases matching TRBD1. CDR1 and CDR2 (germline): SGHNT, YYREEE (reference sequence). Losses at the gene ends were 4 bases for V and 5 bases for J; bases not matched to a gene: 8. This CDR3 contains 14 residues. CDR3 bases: TGTGCCAGCAGCCGGAAGGGGGCTCGGGAGACCCAGTACTTC. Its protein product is CASSRKGARETQYF.

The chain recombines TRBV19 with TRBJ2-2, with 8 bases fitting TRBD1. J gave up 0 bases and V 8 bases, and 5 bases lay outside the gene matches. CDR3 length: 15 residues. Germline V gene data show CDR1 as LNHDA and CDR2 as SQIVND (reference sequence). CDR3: CASVRGLANTGELFF. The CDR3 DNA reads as TGTGCCAGTGTCAGGGGGCTGGCGAACACCGGGGAGCTGTTTTTT.

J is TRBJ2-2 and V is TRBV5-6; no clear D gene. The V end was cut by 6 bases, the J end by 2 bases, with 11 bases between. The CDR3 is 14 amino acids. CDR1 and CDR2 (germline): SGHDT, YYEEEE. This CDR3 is CASTPPVNTGELFF. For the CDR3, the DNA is TGTGCCAGCACCCCACCGGTTAACACCGGGGAGCTGTTTTTT.

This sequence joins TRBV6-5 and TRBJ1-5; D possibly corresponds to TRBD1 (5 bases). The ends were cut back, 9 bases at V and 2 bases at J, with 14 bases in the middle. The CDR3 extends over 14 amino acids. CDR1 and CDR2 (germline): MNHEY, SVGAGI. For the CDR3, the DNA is TGTGCCAGGAGGAACAGGCGTCGCAATCAGCCCCAGCATTTT. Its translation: CARRNRRRNQPQHF.

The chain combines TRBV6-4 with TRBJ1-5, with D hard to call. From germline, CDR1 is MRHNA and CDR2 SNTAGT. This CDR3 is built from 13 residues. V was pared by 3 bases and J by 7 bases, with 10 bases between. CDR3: CASSDGSEQPQHF. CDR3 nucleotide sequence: TGTGCCAGCAGTGATGGTAGTGAACAGCCCCAGCATTTT.

The CDR3 region has the DNA TGTGCCAGCAGCTTAGATCGTATAGGCGGGGGAGAGACCCAGTACTTC. Protein sequence: CASSLDRIGGGETQYF. The chain is built from TRBV11-2 and TRBJ2-5; 7 bases align to TRBD2. The CDR3 runs 16 residues. The germline CDR1 and CDR2 sequences are SGHAT and FQNNGV. The junction had 8 bases not matched to a gene; V was cut back by 0 bases and J by 4 bases.

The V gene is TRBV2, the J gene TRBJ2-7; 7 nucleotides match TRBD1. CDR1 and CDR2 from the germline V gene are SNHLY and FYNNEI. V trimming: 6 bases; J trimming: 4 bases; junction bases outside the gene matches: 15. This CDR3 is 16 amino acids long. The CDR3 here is CASSRADRAGVYEQYF. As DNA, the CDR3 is TGTGCCAGCAGCCGGGCTGACAGGGCCGGGGTTTACGAGCAGTACTTC.

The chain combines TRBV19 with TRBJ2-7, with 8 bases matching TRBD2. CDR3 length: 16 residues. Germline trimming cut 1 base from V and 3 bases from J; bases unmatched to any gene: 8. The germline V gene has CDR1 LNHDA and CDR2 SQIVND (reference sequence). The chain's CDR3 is CASSIVPGLGHYEQYF. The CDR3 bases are TGTGCCAGTAGTATAGTCCCGGGACTAGGGCACTACGAGCAGTACTTC.

Here the CDR3 reads CASSVGVSSGNTIYF. The CDR3 nucleotides are TGTGCCAGCAGCGTAGGCGTCTCCTCTGGAAACACCATATATTTT. The V call is TRBV9, the J call TRBJ1-3; unclear D gene. V was clipped by 0 bases and J by 0 bases, with 7 bases between them. The CDR3 length is 15 residues. From germline, CDR1 is SGDLS and CDR2 YYNGEE.

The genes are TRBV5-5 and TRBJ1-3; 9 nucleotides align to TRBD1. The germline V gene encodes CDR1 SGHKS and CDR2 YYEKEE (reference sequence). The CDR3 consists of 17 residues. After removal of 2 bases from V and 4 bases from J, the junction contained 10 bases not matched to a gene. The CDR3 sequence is CASSLRTGDLGGNTIYF. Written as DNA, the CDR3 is TGTGCCAGCAGCTTACGGACAGGGGATCTCGGCGGAAACACCATATATTTT. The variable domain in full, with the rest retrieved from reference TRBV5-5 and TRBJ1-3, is DAGVTQSPTHLIKTRGQQVTLRCSPISGHKSVSWYQQVLGQGPQFIFQYYEKEERGRGNFPDRFSARQFPNYSSELNVNALLLGDSALYLCASSLRTGDLGGNTIYFGEGSWLTVV.

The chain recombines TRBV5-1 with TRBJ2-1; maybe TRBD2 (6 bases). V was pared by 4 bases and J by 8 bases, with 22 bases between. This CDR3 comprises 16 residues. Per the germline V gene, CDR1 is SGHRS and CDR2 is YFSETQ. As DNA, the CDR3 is TGCGCCAGCAGCCCCCGGGAGATAGGGAGGAGGGATGAGCAGTTCTTC. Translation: CASSPREIGRRDEQFF.